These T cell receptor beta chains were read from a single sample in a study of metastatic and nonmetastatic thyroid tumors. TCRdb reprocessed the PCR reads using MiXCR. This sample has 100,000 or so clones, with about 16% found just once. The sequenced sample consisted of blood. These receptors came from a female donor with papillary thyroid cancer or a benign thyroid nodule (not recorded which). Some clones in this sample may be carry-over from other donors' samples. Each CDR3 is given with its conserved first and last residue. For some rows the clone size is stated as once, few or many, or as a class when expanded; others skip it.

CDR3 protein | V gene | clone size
CATSYFHRDRSITEAFF | TRBV24-1 | NA
CASSLNTGGNYEQYF | TRBV7-9 | many
CASSSAAVAVSYEQYF | TRBV13 | many
CASSPGTSGLIDTQYF | TRBV4-2 | NA
CASSDQGGNTEAFF | TRBV2 | many
CASRLGTGDYEQYF | TRBV19 | many
CASSPSLGRGISPLHF | TRBV9 | many
CSARRKGGSPYEQYF | TRBV20-1 | many
CASSRGELIGEQYF | TRBV19 | many
CANSRDDPISGANVLTF | TRBV15 | NA
CASSPPGERHYGYTF | TRBV18 | NA
CAHLPFRGAPWQPQHF | TRBV5-4 | NA
CASSFRAEDEQFF | TRBV11-2 | many
CASSPVGPYEQYF | TRBV5-4 | few
CASSPRRDNEQFF | TRBV7-2 | many
CASGPASGGGNQPQHF | TRBV28 | many
CASRDDGTGELEAFF | TRBV10-2 | many
CASSLAGGNASPLHF | TRBV5-1 | NA
CASSLMNTEASF | TRBV6-2/TRBV6-3 | NA
CASSFTGVGHEQYF | TRBV28 | NA
CASSRPLRQGTYGYTF | TRBV11-2 | many
CASSSQGVLEKFF | TRBV11-1 | NA
CATSRDRGQGTQYF | TRBV15 | many
CASSSGLRVGWDQYF | TRBV5-6 | NA
CASSSRRNEQFF | TRBV6-2/TRBV6-3 | NA
CASRRTGGTYNEQFF | TRBV6-1 | many
CSAPVPAGSYNEQFF | TRBV20-1 | many
CASSSGTHRLNYGYTF | TRBV5-4 | many
CASKTGTHTGELFF | TRBV5-1 | many
CASSPGTSGGHTDTQYF | TRBV3-1 | many
CASSQTGGPYEQYF | TRBV4-1 | many
CASSWGDGELFF | TRBV11-3 | many
CASSLVDYSNQPQHF | TRBV7-2 | many
CASSLDSRHWDRIFSSYNEQFF | TRBV6-2/TRBV6-3 | many
CASSQDTALSGNTIYF | TRBV3-1 | many
CASSEGLNGYTF | TRBV12-3/TRBV12-4 | many
CASSSHGQGSTGANVLTF | TRBV6-5 | many
CASSYPWRGSGYEQYF | TRBV6-5 | many
CSARPRTPSRGPKLFF | TRBV20-1 | few
CSARDLLDSRSKYQPQHF | TRBV20-1 | NA
CASSSTVTGCTGELFF | TRBV28 | NA
CASSPDSGANVLTF | TRBV18 | many
CASQGGAGMTEQFF | TRBV10-3 | many
CASSFSRVGVYGYTF | TRBV7-2 | NA
CSVGDRGPQETQYF | TRBV29-1 | many
CASSLGTGAEKLFF | TRBV5-6 | many
CASSYRSWGGSLEQFF | TRBV6-5 | few
CASSPTGLGGEKLFF | TRBV7-9 | many
CASRPGGRLNTEAFF | TRBV28 | many
CASSLELFQPQHF | TRBV7-2 | many
CASSLGGQGREQYF | TRBV7-2 | many
CASSQDYGENTGELFF | TRBV3-1 | NA
CASSQGPQGTGGEKLFF | TRBV4-1 | few
CASSFLWTRAEPQETQYF | TRBV28 | many
CASSTLTGTQFF | TRBV13 | many
CATSDPPTETQYF | TRBV24-1 | many
CASSLSDREGYGYTF | TRBV27 | many
CASSFGTGTNTIYF | TRBV5-6 | many
CSVRTSGTNTGELLF | TRBV29-1 | NA